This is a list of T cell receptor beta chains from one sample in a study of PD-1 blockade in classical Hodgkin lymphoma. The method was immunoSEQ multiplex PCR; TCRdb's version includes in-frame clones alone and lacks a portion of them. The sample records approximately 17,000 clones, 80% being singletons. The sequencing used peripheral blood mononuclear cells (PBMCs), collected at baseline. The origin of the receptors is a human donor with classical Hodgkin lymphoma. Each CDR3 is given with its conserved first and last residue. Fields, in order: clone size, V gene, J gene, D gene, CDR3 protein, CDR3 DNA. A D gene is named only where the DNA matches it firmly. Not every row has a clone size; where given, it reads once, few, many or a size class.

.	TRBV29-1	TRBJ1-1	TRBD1	CSLQGALPGRNTEAFF	TGCAGCCTGCAGGGGGCCCTACCTGGGAGGAACACTGAAGCTTTCTTT
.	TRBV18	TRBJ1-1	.	CASSTGNTEAFF	TGTGCCAGCTCAACAGGAAACACTGAAGCTTTCTTT
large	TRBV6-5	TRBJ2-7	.	CASSTGTPASEQYF	TGTGCCAGTTCCACCGGGACCCCCGCCTCCGAGCAGTACTTC
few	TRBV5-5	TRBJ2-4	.	CASKEVGLAKNIQYF	TGTGCCAGCAAGGAAGTGGGGCTAGCCAAAAACATTCAGTACTTC
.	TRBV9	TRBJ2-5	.	CASTMGGGQETQYF	TGTGCCAGCACTATGGGGGGCGGACAAGAGACCCAGTACTTC
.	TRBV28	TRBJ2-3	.	CASSPPSETTDTQYF	TGTGCCAGCAGCCCCCCCAGTGAAACTACAGATACGCAGTATTTT
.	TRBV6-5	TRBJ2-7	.	CASRASTLGWQYF	TGTGCCAGCAGGGCCTCAACACTGGGTTGGCAGTACTTC
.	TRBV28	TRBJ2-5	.	CASSLEGGETQYF	TGTGCCAGCAGTCTGGAGGGGGGTGAGACCCAGTACTTC
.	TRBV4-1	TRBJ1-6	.	CASSQDRGGSNSPLHF	TGCGCCAGCAGCCAAGATCGTGGGGGGTCTAATTCACCCCTCCACTTT
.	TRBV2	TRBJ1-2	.	CASRVPLLRRGERGYTF	TGTGCCAGCAGAGTGCCACTCCTAAGGAGGGGGGAACGAGGCTACACCTTC
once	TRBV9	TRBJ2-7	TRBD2	CASSVVERGPPYEQYF	TGTGCCAGCAGCGTAGTTGAGCGGGGCCCTCCCTACGAGCAGTACTTC
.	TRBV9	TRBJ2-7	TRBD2	CASSVALAGAYEQYF	TGTGCCAGCAGCGTAGCCCTAGCGGGAGCCTACGAGCAGTACTTC
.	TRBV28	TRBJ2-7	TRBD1	CASSLDRSTYYEQYF	TGTGCCAGCAGTTTGGACAGGAGTACCTACTACGAGCAGTACTTC
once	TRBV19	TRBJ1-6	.	CASSPFGRGNNSPLHF	TGTGCCAGTAGCCCGTTCGGCAGGGGAAATAATTCACCCCTCCACTTT
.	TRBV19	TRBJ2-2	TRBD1	CASSINGQGGTGELFF	TGTGCCAGTAGTATTAATGGACAGGGAGGCACCGGGGAGCTGTTTTTT
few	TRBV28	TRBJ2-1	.	CASSLRGPIYNEQFF	TGTGCCAGCAGTTTACGAGGGCCCATTTACAATGAGCAGTTCTTC
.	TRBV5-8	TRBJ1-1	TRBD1	CASSATNRGTPEAFF	TGTGCCAGCAGCGCCACCAACAGGGGAACCCCTGAAGCTTTCTTT
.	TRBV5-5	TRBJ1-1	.	CASSFPGGRTEAFF	TGTGCCAGCAGCTTCCCGGGGGGCAGAACTGAAGCTTTCTTT